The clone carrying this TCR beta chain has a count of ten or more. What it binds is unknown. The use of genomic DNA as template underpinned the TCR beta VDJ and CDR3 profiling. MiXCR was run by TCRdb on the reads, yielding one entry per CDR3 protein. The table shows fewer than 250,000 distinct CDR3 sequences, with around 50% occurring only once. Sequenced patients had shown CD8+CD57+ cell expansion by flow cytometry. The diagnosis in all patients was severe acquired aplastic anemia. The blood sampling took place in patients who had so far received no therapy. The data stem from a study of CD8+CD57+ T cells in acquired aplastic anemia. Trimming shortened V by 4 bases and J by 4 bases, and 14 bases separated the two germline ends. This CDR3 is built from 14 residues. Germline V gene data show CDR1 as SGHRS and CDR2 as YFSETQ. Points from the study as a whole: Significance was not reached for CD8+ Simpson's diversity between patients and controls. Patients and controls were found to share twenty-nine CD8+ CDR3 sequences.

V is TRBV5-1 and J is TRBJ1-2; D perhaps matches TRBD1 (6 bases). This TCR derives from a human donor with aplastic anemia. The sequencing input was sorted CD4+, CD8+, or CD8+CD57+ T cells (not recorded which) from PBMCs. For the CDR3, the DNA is TGCGCCAGCAGCCGGGACACCGCGGGCTATGGCTACACCTTC. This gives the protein CASSRDTAGYGYTF.